This T cell receptor beta chain is from a study of blood T cell repertoires in COVID-19. Study information: Samples representing acute and convalescent COVID-19 were sourced from the United States, Italy and Spain. PBMCs, B-cell-depleted T cells, or T cells were the source of the cDNA or gDNA that made up the material.

Authors' processing steps: Amplified reference gene primers provided the basis for estimating nucleated cell counts. Produced via immunoSEQ multiplex PCR; TCRdb's table is partial and in-frame only. That table is the source of V, J and clone size, and D and trimming were worked out from the DNA. The sample consists of about 82,000 clones, roughly 80% of them appearing once. This CDR3 is 16 amino acids long. Germline V gene sequence: CDR1 LGHNA, CDR2 YNFKEQ. V was clipped by 1 base and J by 4 bases, with 16 bases between them. The genes are TRBV4-2 and TRBJ1-1; D is perhaps TRBD1 (6 bases). The material sequenced was peripheral blood. The receptor's source is a woman in her thirties or forties with active or convalescent COVID-19. The CDR3, as DNA: TGTGCCAGCAGCCAAGTAGGGGGTGGTCGGGGCACTGAAGCTTTCTTT. Translated, it gives CASSQVGGGRGTEAFF.